The present TCR beta chain was sequenced within a study of blood T cells in healthy people across ages. Of note for this clonotype: Its antigen is currently unknown.

Combining a sample-barcoded 5' primer with a J-beta primer mix, a second PCR ran for roughly 6 to 12 cycles. TCRdb itself ran the 5' RACE reads through MiXCR, one entry per CDR3 protein. The repertoire includes around 1,000,000 distinct CDR3 sequences, around 25% of them detected once, and around 0.75% sits in the top ten. Investigators took about 10 milliliters of peripheral blood from every donor. Looked up from germline, CDR1 is MDHEN and CDR2 is SYDVKM. This CDR3 spans 14 amino acids. V gave up 3 bases and J gave up 4 bases; unmatched junction bases: 4. Study outcomes and limitations: Conclusively comparing naive with antigen-experienced cells was impossible with unsorted PBMCs.

These data were also reused for a study on T cells of mothers and their children. That report adds: A few healthy Caucasian mothers and their six children were the donors.

Specimen: blood. This receptor was taken from a girl aged 2 to 9 in good health. This sequence joins TRBV28 and TRBJ2-3, with 7 bases that match TRBD2. In DNA form, the CDR3 reads TGTGCCAGCAGTTTGAGCGGGATTCCAGATACGCAGTATTTT. Encoded protein: CASSLSGIPDTQYF. Together with reference TRBV28 and TRBJ2-3, the CDR3 gives the full variable domain: DVKVTQSSRYLVKRTGEKVFLECVQDMDHENMFWYRQDPGLGLRLIYFSYDVKMKEKGDIPEGYSVSREKKERFSLILESASTNQTSMYLCASSLSGIPDTQYFGPGTRLTVL.